The table lists the clone carrying this T cell receptor (beta chain) with many counts. Its matching antigen is unknown. The V end lost 4 bases, the J end lost 4 bases, and 10 bases lay between the germline ends. CDR3 length equals 13 residues. This record comes from a study of neurological immune-mediated disorders. General observations from the study: TCR-beta repertoires seemed private in all groups, with no expanded CDR3 amino acid sequences shared. On phylogenetic grouping, the repertoires of 18 of 34 multiple sclerosis patients fell within one related-CDR3 cluster, constituting a possible signature. HTLV-1-associated myelopathy had the most TCR clonal expansion, whereas multiple sclerosis had the least (lower than in healthy controls).

Each CDR3 protein is one row after TCRdb ran MiXCR on the 5' RACE reads. The sample consists of about 20,000 distinct CDR3 sequences, approximately 2.5% of them appearing once. This chain joins TRBV12-3 or TRBV12-4 and TRBJ1-1; D ambiguous. This clonotype originated in a young woman with multiple sclerosis. The specimen was PBMCs. As DNA, the CDR3 is TGTGCCAGCAGTTACCGGGGAAGCACTGAAGCTTTCTTT. Translated, it gives CASSYRGSTEAFF.